This T cell receptor beta chain was observed in a study of CD8+CD57+ T cells in acquired aplastic anemia. Looking at the study overall: Across the sorted CD4+ and CD8+ cells, DNA amounts averaged about 3 ug.

Germline-derived CDR1 and CDR2 are SGHVS and FNYEAQ. This CDR3 is built from 15 residues. The V gene lost 6 bases and the J gene lost 0 bases, with 12 bases spanning the gap. Patients picked for sequencing had shown CD8+CD57+ cell expansion detected by flow cytometry. All participating patients were living with severe acquired aplastic anemia. Findings and caveats of the study: It was found that nearly 30 CD8+ CDR3 sequences were shared between patients and controls.

This clonotype has ten or more counts. Its antigen is not identified. The template used for profiling TCR beta VDJ and CDR3 was genomic DNA. Via MiXCR, TCRdb re-called the reads, giving one row per CDR3 protein. The repertoire consists of 180,000 or so distinct CDR3 sequences, with approximately 48% occurring once and the leading ten covering about 1.8%. The clonotype was recovered from a human donor with aplastic anemia. The genes are TRBV7-6 and TRBJ2-1; TRBD1 might be the D (5 bases). Sequenced material: sorted CD4+, CD8+, or CD8+CD57+ T cells (not recorded which) from PBMCs. CDR3 DNA: TGTGCCAGCAGTCTGACAGAGTCCTCCTACAATGAGCAGTTCTTC. Translating gives CASSLTESSYNEQFF.